The sequence of this T cell receptor (beta chain) was determined in a study of read filtering for tumor transcriptome and immune sequencing. Background on the study: Revised staging placed roughly eight patients in R-ISS I, about 15 in II, more than five in III.

This clonotype was seen many times. Sampling of bone marrow took place during active disease in every patient. Molecular barcoded adaptors covering alpha/delta and beta/gamma chains were used on roughly 370 ng RNA. MiXCR, run by TCRdb on the reads, gives a single entry per CDR3 protein. The table has 20,000 to 30,000 distinct CDR3 sequences, around a fifth seen once. CDR1 and CDR2 from the germline V gene are SGHTA and FQGNSA. This CDR3 is 15 amino acids long. V was clipped by 6 bases and J by 6 bases, with 18 bases between them. This sequence joins TRBV7-2 and TRBJ2-1, with D perhaps matching TRBD2 (5 bases). This clonotype was sampled from a donor aged 40 or over with multiple myeloma. The sequenced sample was a population of CD138-negative cells sorted from bone marrow. This CDR3 reads CASRDRPEGTNEQFF. CDR3 nucleotides: TGTGCCAGCAGGGATCGTCCCGAGGGAACCAATGAGCAGTTCTTC. The variable domain in full, with the rest retrieved from reference TRBV7-2 and TRBJ2-1, is GAGVSQSPSNKVTEKGKDVELRCDPISGHTALYWYRQSLGQGLEFLIYFQGNSAPDKSGLPSDRFSAERTGGSVSTLTIQRTQQEDSAVYLCASRDRPEGTNEQFFGPGTRLTVL.